The table lists the clone carrying this T cell receptor beta chain with a few counts. V lost 0 bases to trimming and J lost 8 bases, with 8 bases between them. Looked up from germline, CDR1 is MNHNS and CDR2 is SASEGT. The CDR3 is 13 residues long. The source material, RNA transcripts, was used to amplify TCR beta CDR3 regions. With the HTBI primer set, the TCR CDR3 went through a first round of RT-PCR. A single record per CDR3 protein comes from TCRdb applying MiXCR to the multiplex PCR reads. The table lists around 370,000 distinct CDR3 sequences, about 18% of them singletons. The sample comes from a study of T cells in Graves' hyperthyroidism and ophthalmopathy.

The gene calls are TRBV6-1 and TRBJ2-1; D may be TRBD1 or TRBD2 (5 bases each). The TCR sequence derives from a man in his late teens or twenties with Graves' ophthalmopathy. Source material: blood. For the CDR3, the DNA is TGTGCCAGCAGTGAAGCGGGGGTCGATGAGCAGTTCTTC. Encoded protein: CASSEAGVDEQFF.